This T cell receptor (beta chain) was captured by sequencing in a study of cytomegalovirus exposure and HLA in healthy donors. General study results and limits: Researchers reported from a later analysis that most CMV-associated TCR beta chains appeared HLA-restricted. A missense variant in DCLRE1C was later tied to TCR beta V- and J-gene trimming. In all likelihood, a cluster of highly shared sequence variants was a sequencing artifact.

The table lists this clone with a count of one. Its antigen remains unidentified. V lost 4 bases and J 1 base, leaving 16 bases between the germline ends. This CDR3 contains 16 residues. Per the germline V gene, CDR1 is MGHRA and CDR2 is YSYEKL. 13 Jbeta primers and 60 Vbeta primers were used for the PCR. Data came from immunoSEQ multiplex PCR; TCRdb stores just in-frame clones and leaves some out. The sample includes about 160,000 clones, around four fifths seen only once; the top ten take about 2%. Material for sequencing was PBMCs. The rearrangement uses TRBV4-1 and TRBJ1-1, with D perhaps TRBD1 (6 bases). The clonotype was recovered from a female donor in good health and CMV-seronegative. CDR3 DNA: TGCGCCAGCAGCCTTACTGTGGGGGCAGGGAACACTGAAGCTTTCTTT. The encoded protein is CASSLTVGAGNTEAFF.